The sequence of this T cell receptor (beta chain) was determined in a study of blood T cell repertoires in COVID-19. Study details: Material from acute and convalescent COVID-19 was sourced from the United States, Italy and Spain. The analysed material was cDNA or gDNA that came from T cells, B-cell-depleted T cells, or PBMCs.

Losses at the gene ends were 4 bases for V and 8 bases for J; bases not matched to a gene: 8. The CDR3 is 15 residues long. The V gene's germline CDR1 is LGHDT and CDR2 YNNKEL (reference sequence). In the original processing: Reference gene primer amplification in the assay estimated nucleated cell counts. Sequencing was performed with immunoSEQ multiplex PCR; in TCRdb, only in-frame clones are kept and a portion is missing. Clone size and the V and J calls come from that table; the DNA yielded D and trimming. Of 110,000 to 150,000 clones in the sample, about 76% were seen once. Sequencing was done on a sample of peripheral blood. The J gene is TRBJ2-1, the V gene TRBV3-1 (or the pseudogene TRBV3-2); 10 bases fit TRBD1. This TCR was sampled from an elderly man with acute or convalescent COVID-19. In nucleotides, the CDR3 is TGTGCCAGCAGCCTTCCCGGGACAGGGGACCATGAGCAGTTCTTC. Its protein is CASSLPGTGDHEQFF.